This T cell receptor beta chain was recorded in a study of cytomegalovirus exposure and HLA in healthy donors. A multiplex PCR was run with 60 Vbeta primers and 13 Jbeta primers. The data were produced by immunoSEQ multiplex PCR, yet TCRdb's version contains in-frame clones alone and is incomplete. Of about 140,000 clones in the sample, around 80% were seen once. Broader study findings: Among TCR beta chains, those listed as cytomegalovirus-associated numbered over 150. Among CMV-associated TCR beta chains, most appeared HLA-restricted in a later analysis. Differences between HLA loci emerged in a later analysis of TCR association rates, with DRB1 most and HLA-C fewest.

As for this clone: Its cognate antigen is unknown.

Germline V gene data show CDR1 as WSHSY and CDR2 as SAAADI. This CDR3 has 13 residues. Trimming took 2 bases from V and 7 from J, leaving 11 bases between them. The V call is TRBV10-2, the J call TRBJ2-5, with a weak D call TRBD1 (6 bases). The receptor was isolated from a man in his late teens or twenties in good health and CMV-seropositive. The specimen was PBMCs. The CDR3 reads CASSEPGDGTQYF. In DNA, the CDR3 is TGCGCCAGCAGTGAGCCAGGGGATGGGACCCAGTACTTC.